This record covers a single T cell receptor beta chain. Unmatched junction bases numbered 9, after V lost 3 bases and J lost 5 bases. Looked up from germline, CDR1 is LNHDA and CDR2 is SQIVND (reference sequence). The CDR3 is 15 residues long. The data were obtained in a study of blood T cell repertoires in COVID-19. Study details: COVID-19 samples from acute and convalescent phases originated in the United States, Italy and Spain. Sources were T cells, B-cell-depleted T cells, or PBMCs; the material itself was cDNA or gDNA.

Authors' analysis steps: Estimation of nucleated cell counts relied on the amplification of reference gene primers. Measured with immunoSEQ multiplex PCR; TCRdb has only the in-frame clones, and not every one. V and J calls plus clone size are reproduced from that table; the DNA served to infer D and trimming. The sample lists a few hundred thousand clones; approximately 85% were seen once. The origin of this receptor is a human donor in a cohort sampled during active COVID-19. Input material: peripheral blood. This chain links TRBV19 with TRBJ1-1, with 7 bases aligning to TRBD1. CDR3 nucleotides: TGTGCCAGTAGTATCTTGAGGGGGCGCATTACTGAAGCTTTCTTT. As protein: CASSILRGRITEAFF.